This T cell receptor (beta chain) was sequenced in a study of cytomegalovirus exposure and HLA in healthy donors. This CDR3 is 15 amino acids long. PCR primers comprised 60 Vbeta and 13 Jbeta primers. The data were produced by immunoSEQ multiplex PCR, yet TCRdb's version contains in-frame clones alone and is incomplete. In the table there are roughly 170,000 clones, 70% to 85% of which are singletons. In nominal health when sampled, donors likely had unrecorded immune exposures nonetheless. This chain uses TRBV21-1 with TRBJ2-7; the table calls TRBD1, which could not be checked here. TRBV21-1 is noted as a pseudogene. Sequenced sample: PBMCs. This TCR was sampled from a woman in her twenties or thirties in good health and CMV-seronegative. CDR3 DNA: TGTGCCAGCAGCAAGAGAGGGGGCAGCTCCTACGAGCAGTACTTC. It encodes CASSKRGGSSYEQYF.